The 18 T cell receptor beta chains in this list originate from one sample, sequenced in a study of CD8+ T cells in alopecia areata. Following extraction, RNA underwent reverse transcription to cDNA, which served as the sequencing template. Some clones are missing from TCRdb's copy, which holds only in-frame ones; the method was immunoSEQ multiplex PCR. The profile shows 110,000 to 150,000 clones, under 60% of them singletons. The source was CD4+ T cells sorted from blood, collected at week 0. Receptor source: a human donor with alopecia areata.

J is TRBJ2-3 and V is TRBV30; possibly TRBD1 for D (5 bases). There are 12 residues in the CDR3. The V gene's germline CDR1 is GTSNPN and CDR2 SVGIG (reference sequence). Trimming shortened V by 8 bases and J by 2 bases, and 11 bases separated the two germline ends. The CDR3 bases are TGTGCCCAGGGCAGGGACACAGATACGCAGTATTTT. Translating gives CAQGRDTDTQYF. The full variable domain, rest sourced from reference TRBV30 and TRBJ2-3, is SQTIHQWPATLVQPVGSPLSLECTVEGTSNPNLYWYRQAAGRGLQLLFYSVGIGQISSEVPQNLSASRPQDRQFILSSKKLLLSDSGFYLCAQGRDTDTQYFGPGTRLTVL.

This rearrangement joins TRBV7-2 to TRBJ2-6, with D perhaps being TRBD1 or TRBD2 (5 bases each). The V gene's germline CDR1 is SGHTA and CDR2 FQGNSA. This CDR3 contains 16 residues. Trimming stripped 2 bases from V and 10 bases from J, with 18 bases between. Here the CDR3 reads CASSLWVGTLENVLTF. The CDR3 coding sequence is TGTGCCAGCAGCTTATGGGTGGGGACCCTCGAAAACGTCCTGACTTTC.

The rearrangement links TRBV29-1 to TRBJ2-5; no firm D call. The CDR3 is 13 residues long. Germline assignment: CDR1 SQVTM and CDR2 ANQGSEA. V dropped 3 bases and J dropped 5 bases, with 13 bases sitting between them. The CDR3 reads CSVDLRVGETQYF. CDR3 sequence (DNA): TGCAGCGTTGATCTGAGAGTGGGGGAGACCCAGTACTTC.

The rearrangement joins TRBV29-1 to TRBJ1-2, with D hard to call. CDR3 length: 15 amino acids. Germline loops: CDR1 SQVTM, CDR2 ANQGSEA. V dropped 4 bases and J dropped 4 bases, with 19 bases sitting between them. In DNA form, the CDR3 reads TGCAGCGTTGGAAGAGGTGCCTTGGCGGGCTATGGCTACACCTTC. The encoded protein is CSVGRGALAGYGYTF.

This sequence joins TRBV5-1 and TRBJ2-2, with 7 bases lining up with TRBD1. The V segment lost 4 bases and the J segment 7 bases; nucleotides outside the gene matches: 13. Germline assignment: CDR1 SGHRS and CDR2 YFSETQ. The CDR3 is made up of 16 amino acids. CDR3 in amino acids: CASSPTYRGESGELFF. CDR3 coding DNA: TGCGCCAGCAGCCCGACGTACAGGGGTGAGAGCGGGGAGCTGTTTTTT.

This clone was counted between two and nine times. The CDR3 coding sequence is TGCGCCAGCAGCTCCCGGGGGGCCGCAGATACGCAGTATTTT. Translated: CASSSRGAADTQYF. The chain joins TRBV5-1 to TRBJ2-3, with a possible D match to TRBD2 (7 bases). Germline CDR1 reads SGHRS; CDR2 reads YFSETQ. There are 14 residues in the CDR3. Deletions cut 3 bases from V and 4 bases from J, with 12 bases between.

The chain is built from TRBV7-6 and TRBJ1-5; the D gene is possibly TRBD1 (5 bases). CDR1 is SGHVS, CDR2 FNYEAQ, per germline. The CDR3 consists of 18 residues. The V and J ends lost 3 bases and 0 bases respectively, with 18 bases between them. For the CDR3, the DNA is TGTGCCAGCAGCTTGGATACCTATGACAGCTATAGCAATCAGCCCCAGCATTTT. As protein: CASSLDTYDSYSNQPQHF. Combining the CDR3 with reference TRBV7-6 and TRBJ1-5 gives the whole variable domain GAGVSQSPRYKVTKRGQDVALRCDPISGHVSLYWYRQALGQGPEFLTYFNYEAQQDKSGLPNDRFSAERPEGSISTLTIQRTEQRDSAMYRCASSLDTYDSYSNQPQHFGDGTRLSIL.

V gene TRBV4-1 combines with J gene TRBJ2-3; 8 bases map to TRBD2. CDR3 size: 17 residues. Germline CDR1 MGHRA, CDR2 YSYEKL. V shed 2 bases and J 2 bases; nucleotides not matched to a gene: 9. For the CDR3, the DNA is TGCGCCAGCAGCCAAAGTGGGAGCGGGGGAGCCACAGATACGCAGTATTTT. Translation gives CASSQSGSGGATDTQYF.

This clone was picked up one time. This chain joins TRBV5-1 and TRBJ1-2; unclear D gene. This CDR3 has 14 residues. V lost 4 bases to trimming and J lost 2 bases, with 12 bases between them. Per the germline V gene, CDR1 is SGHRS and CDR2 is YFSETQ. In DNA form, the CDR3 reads TGCGCCAGCAGCCCGGAGCTGGGGAACTATGGCTACACCTTC. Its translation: CASSPELGNYGYTF.

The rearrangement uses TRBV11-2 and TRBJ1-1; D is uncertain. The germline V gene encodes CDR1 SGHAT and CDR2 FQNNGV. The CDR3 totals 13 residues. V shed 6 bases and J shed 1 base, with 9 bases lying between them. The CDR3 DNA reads TGTGCCAGCAGTCGGACCCAGAACACTGAAGCTTTCTTT. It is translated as CASSRTQNTEAFF.

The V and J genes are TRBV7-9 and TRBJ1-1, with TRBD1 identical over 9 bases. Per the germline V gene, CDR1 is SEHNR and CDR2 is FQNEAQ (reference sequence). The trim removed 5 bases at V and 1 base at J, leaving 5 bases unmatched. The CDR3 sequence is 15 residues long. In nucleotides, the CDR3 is TGTGCCAGCAGCACCGGGACAGGGTCGAACACTGAAGCTTTCTTT. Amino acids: CASSTGTGSNTEAFF.

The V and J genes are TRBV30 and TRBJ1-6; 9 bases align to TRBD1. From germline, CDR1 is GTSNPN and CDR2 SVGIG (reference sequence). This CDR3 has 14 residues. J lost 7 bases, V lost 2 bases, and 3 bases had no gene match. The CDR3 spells CAWSTGTGNSPLHF. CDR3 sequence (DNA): TGTGCCTGGAGTACCGGGACAGGGAATTCACCCCTCCACTTT.

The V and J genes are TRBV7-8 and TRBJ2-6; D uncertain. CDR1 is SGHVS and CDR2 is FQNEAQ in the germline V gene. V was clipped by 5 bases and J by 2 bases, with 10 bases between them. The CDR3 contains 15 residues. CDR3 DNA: TGTGCCAGCAGCGACCCATCCGCTGGGGCCAACGTCCTGACTTTC. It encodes CASSDPSAGANVLTF.

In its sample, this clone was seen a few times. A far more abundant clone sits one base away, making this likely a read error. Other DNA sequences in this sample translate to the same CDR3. The CDR3 region has the DNA TGTGCCAGCAGCCTATCAGCAGGGGGGAGCTCCTATAATTCACCCCTCCACTTT. Amino acid sequence: CASSLSAGGSSYNSPLHF. The chain employs TRBV11-2 and TRBJ1-6; 7 nucleotides align to TRBD1. Germline CDR1 reads SGHAT; CDR2 reads FQNNGV. The J segment lost 0 bases and the V segment lost 5 bases, leaving 10 bases of the junction unmatched. The CDR3 length is 18 residues.

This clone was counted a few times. CDR3 region: CARLLGWTSDNEQFF. DNA for the CDR3: TGTGCCAGACTCCTCGGGTGGACATCTGACAATGAGCAGTTCTTC. This chain connects TRBV21-1 to TRBJ2-1; the table's D call, TRBD1, has no DNA check behind it. TRBV21-1 is assigned pseudogene status. The CDR3 consists of 15 residues.

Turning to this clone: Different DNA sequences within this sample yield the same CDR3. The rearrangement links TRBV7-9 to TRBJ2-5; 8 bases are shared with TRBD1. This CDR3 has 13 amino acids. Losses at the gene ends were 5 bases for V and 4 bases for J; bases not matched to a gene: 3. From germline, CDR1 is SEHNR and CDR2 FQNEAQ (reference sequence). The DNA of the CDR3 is TGTGCCAGCAGCCCCAGGGGGCCAGAGACCCAGTACTTC. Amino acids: CASSPRGPETQYF.

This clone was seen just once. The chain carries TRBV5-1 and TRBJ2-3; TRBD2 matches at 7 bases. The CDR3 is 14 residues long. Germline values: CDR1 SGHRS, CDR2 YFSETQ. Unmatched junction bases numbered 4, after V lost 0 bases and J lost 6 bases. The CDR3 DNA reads TGCGCCAGCAGCTTGGTCGGCGGGAGCGATACGCAGTATTTT. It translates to CASSLVGGSDTQYF.

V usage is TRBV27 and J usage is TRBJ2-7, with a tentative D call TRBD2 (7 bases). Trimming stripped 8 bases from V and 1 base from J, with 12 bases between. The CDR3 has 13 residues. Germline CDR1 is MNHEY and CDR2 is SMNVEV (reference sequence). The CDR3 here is CASGRGESYEQYF. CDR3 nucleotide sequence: TGTGCCAGCGGGAGGGGGGAATCCTACGAGCAGTACTTC.